The 2 T cell receptor beta chains below were found in one sample sequenced in a study of T cells in tuberculosis. Thawed, overnight-rested PBMC were stained with GMM-loaded CD1B tetramer, viability dye and anti-CD3, then sorted. C32 glucose monomycolate from Rhodococcus equi was loaded onto the CD1B tetramers. Clones were sequenced by immunoSEQ multiplex PCR, and TCRdb holds only the in-frame ones, with some missing. The sample yields tens of thousands of clones, about nine tenths seen once. Sequencing was carried out using CD1b-GMM tetramer-negative cells sorted from PBMCs. The receptor source for this set is an adult woman with latent tuberculosis.

The rearrangement joins TRBV2 to TRBJ1-1; TRBD1 matches 7 bases. J was trimmed by 4 bases and V by 2 bases; bases with no gene match: 7. This CDR3 contains 15 residues. Germline assignment: CDR1 SNHLY and CDR2 FYNNEI. Here the CDR3 reads CASSEIRTGSTEAFF. CDR3 DNA: TGTGCCAGCAGTGAAATAAGGACAGGTTCCACTGAAGCTTTCTTT.

The rearrangement joins TRBV7-6 to TRBJ1-1; TRBD1 matches 9 bases. The CDR3 sequence is 16 residues long. V dropped 5 bases and J dropped 3; count of bases not matched to a gene: 10. Germline CDR1 reads SGHVS; CDR2 reads FNYEAQ. The CDR3 sequence: CASSRSVGTGYTEAFF. CDR3 nucleotides: TGTGCCAGCAGCCGGTCCGTGGGGACAGGGTACACTGAAGCTTTCTTT.